This T cell receptor (beta chain) stems from a study of T-cell reconstitution after alpha-beta-depleted transplantation in children. Points from the study as a whole: At the one-year point after transplant, T-cell counts and TCRbeta diversity were found to come mostly from T cells that had been newly produced. It was reported that alpha-beta T cells came from several hundred expanded graft clones (about two months after transplant).

The ends were cut back, 4 bases at V and 2 bases at J, with 21 bases in the middle. The CDR3 runs to 18 residues. CDR1 is MNHEY, CDR2 SVGAGI, per germline. The TCRbeta library was prepared with unique molecular identifiers. TCRdb independently ran MiXCR on the PCR reads; one entry per CDR3 protein. This table has around 240,000 distinct CDR3 sequences, 6.5% to 9% appearing once. Comment on this clonotype: Its antigen is undetermined. This may stem from a read error, because a much larger clone lies one nucleotide away.

Sequences were derived from PBMCs, mostly from graft donor cells, sampled 180 days after TCRalphabeta/CD19-depleted stem cell transplant. This TCR was recovered from a male patient aged 5 to 17 who had a stem cell transplant for acute lymphoblastic leukemia, so the T cells may come from the graft donor. The genes are TRBV6-5 and TRBJ1-5, with a weak D call TRBD1 (5 bases). This chain's CDR3 is CASSFTRPRGNGNQPQHF. The CDR3 DNA reads TGTGCCAGCAGTTTTACCCGGCCCCGGGGGAATGGCAATCAGCCCCAGCATTTT.